This is a list of T cell receptor beta chains from one sample in a study of regulatory T cells in long-lasting Graves disease. Each CDR3 protein is one row after TCRdb ran MiXCR on the multiplex PCR reads. The profile shows approximately 470,000 distinct CDR3 sequences, around 16% of them singletons. The sample was also linked to a second study, of T cells in Graves' hyperthyroidism and ophthalmopathy.

Sequenced here: peripheral blood mononuclear cells (PBMCs), sampled at new diagnosis, from a patient treated with antithyroid drugs. These receptors all stem from a man aged 35 to 55 with Graves disease. Each CDR3 is given with its conserved first and last residue. A D gene is named only where the DNA matches it firmly. Expanded clones are given a class, and other clones once, few, many or no size at all.

d_call: -; j_call: TRBJ2-7; clone_size: -; v_call: TRBV19; cdr3_nt: TGTGCCAGTAGTAGACTGACGGCCTACGAGCAGTACTTC; cdr3_aa: CASSRLTAYEQYF
d_call: -; j_call: TRBJ2-7; clone_size: -; v_call: TRBV4-1; cdr3_nt: TGCGCCAGCAGCCAAGTAAAGGGGGACTCCTACGAGCAGTACTTC; cdr3_aa: CASSQVKGDSYEQYF
d_call: -; j_call: TRBJ1-5; clone_size: few; v_call: TRBV12-3/TRBV12-4; cdr3_nt: TGTGCCAGCAGTTTCGGCGGGATCGACCAGCCCCAGCATTTT; cdr3_aa: CASSFGGIDQPQHF
d_call: -; j_call: TRBJ2-1; clone_size: once; v_call: TRBV6-1; cdr3_nt: TGTGCCAGCAGTGGACGGTACTACAATGAGCAGTTCTTC; cdr3_aa: CASSGRYYNEQFF
d_call: TRBD1; j_call: TRBJ2-1; clone_size: -; v_call: TRBV7-2; cdr3_nt: TGTGCCAGCAGCTTAAAGGGACAGTCGTACTACAATGAGCAGTTCTTC; cdr3_aa: CASSLKGQSYYNEQFF
d_call: TRBD1; j_call: TRBJ2-1; clone_size: many; v_call: TRBV5-1; cdr3_nt: TGCGCCAGCAGCTTAGGGGACAGGATCTACAATGAGCAGTTCTTC; cdr3_aa: CASSLGDRIYNEQFF
d_call: -; j_call: TRBJ1-2; clone_size: -; v_call: TRBV20-1; cdr3_nt: TGCAGTGCTAGTCTTCGCAGGGTGTCATCTGGCTACACCTTC; cdr3_aa: CSASLRRVSSGYTF
d_call: -; j_call: TRBJ1-1; clone_size: many; v_call: TRBV18; cdr3_nt: TGTGCCAGCTCACGTACGGACCAGGGGTTCACTGAAGCTTTCTTT; cdr3_aa: CASSRTDQGFTEAFF
d_call: -; j_call: TRBJ2-1; clone_size: few; v_call: TRBV3-1; cdr3_nt: TGTGCCAGCAGCCAAGATGGGTATATCGGTGAGCAGTTCTTC; cdr3_aa: CASSQDGYIGEQFF
d_call: -; j_call: TRBJ2-7; clone_size: many; v_call: TRBV30; cdr3_nt: TGTGCCTGGAGTGGGACAGTCTACGAGCAGTACTTC; cdr3_aa: CAWSGTVYEQYF
d_call: -; j_call: TRBJ1-2; clone_size: many; v_call: TRBV18; cdr3_nt: TGTGCCAGCTCACCTCTACAGGAGAACTATGGCTACACCTTC; cdr3_aa: CASSPLQENYGYTF
d_call: -; j_call: TRBJ2-1; clone_size: few; v_call: TRBV29-1; cdr3_nt: TGCAGCGTTGTTTACAGGGTCGATGAGCAGTTCTTC; cdr3_aa: CSVVYRVDEQFF
d_call: -; j_call: TRBJ1-3; clone_size: many; v_call: TRBV20-1; cdr3_nt: TGCAGTGCTTATTTCTCGGGGATCTCTGGAAACACCATATATTTT; cdr3_aa: CSAYFSGISGNTIYF
d_call: TRBD2; j_call: TRBJ2-1; clone_size: many; v_call: TRBV27; cdr3_nt: TGTGCCAGCAGTGCACCGCGGGGGAGCTCCTACAATGAGCAGTTCTTC; cdr3_aa: CASSAPRGSSYNEQFF
d_call: TRBD2; j_call: TRBJ2-7; clone_size: few; v_call: TRBV6-1; cdr3_nt: TGTGCCAGCACCAATAGCGGGAGATCCTACGAGCAGTACTTC; cdr3_aa: CASTNSGRSYEQYF
d_call: TRBD1; j_call: TRBJ2-2; clone_size: -; v_call: TRBV6-2/TRBV6-3; cdr3_nt: TGTGCCAGCAGACCGGGACAGGGGTTATCCGGGGAGCTGTTTTTT; cdr3_aa: CASRPGQGLSGELFF
d_call: -; j_call: TRBJ2-7; clone_size: -; v_call: TRBV4-2; cdr3_nt: TGTGCCAGCAGCCAAGAACGGGCCGGAGACGAGCAGTACTTC; cdr3_aa: CASSQERAGDEQYF
d_call: TRBD1; j_call: TRBJ2-7; clone_size: many; v_call: TRBV28; cdr3_nt: TGTGCCAGCAGTCGCTCCGGGACAGCCGCCTACGAGCAGTACTTC; cdr3_aa: CASSRSGTAAYEQYF
d_call: -; j_call: TRBJ1-5; clone_size: -; v_call: TRBV6-1; cdr3_nt: TGTGCCAGCATTATGGATCAGCCCCAGCATTTT; cdr3_aa: CASIMDQPQHF